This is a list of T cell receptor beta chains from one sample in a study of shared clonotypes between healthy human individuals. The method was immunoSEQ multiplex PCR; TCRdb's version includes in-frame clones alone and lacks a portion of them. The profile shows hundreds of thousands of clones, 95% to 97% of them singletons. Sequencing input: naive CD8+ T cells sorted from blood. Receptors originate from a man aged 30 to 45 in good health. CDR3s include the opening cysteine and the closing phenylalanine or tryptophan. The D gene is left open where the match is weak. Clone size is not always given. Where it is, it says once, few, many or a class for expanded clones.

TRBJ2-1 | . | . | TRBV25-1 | TGTGCCAGCAGTGCCCGGGACGGTTTCGATGAGCAGTTCTTC | CASSARDGFDEQFF
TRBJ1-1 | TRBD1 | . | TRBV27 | TGTGCCAGCAGTTTACGGGTTGCGACAGGGGCCATGAACACTGAAGCTTTCTTT | CASSLRVATGAMNTEAFF
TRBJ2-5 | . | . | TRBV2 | TGTGCCAGCAGCTACAGGGTGGACCAAGAGACCCAGTACTTC | CASSYRVDQETQYF
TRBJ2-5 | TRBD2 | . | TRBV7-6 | TGTGCCAGCAGCTTAAAGGGACTAGCCTGGGAGACCCAGTACTTC | CASSLKGLAWETQYF
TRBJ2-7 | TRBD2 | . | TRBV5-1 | TGCGCCAGCAGCTTGGAAGCGGGAGGGCCAATCGAGCAGTACTTC | CASSLEAGGPIEQYF
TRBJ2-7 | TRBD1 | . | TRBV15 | TGTGCCACCAGCAGCCGGGACAGTTCCTACGAGCAGTACTTC | CATSSRDSSYEQYF
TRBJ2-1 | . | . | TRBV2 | TGTGCCAGCGGTCAGGACCGTGGGCATGAGCAGTTCTTC | CASGQDRGHEQFF
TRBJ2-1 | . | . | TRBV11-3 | TGTGCCAGCAGCAAGACCGGGAGATACAATGAGCAGTTCTTC | CASSKTGRYNEQFF
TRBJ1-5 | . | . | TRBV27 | TGTGCCAGCAGCTTAACAGGGACTTACAATCAGCCCCAGCATTTT | CASSLTGTYNQPQHF
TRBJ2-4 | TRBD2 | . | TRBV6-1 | TGTGCCAGCAGTGGATCGAGCGGGAGGAGCGGCAAAAACATTCAGTACTTC | CASSGSSGRSGKNIQYF
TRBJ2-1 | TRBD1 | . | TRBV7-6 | TGTGCCAGCAGCTTAGCAAGGGGGCTAAATTCCTACAATGAGCAGTTCTTC | CASSLARGLNSYNEQFF
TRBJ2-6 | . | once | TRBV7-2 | TGTGCCAGCAGCTTAGCGATATGGGACACCAGCTCTGGGGCCAACGTCCTGACTTTC | CASSLAIWDTSSGANVLTF
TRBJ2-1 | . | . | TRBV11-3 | TGTGCCAGCAGCTTAGATTATCGGGGCCCCGAGCAGTTCTTC | CASSLDYRGPEQFF
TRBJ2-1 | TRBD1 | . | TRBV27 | TGTGCCAGCAAACTACCGGGACAGCACAATGAGCAGTTCTTC | CASKLPGQHNEQFF
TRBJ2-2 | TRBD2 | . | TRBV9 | TGTGCCAGCAGCCTAGCGGGAGTACCTGGCGGGGAGCTGTTTTTT | CASSLAGVPGGELFF
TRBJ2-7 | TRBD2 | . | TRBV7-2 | TGTGCCAGCAGCTTACCTGGGACTAGCGCCTCCTACGAGCAGTACTTC | CASSLPGTSASYEQYF
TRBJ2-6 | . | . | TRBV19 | TGTGCCAGTAGTTGGAAGGTAGCGCTACAATCTGGGGCCAACGTCCTGACTTTC | CASSWKVALQSGANVLTF
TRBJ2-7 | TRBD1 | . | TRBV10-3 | TGTGCCATCAGTGAGTCTCTGGACAGGGGAAGTGACGAGCAGTACTTC | CAISESLDRGSDEQYF
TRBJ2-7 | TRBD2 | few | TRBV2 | TGTGCCAGCAGTCTCGGACTAGCGGGTTTATCCTACGAGCAGTACTTC | CASSLGLAGLSYEQYF
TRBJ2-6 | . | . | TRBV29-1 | TGCAGCGTTGAGTTGTGGACAACTAGCTCTGGGGCCAACGTCCTGACTTTC | CSVELWTTSSGANVLTF
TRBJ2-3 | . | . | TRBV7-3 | TGTGCCAGCAGTCAATGGAGCGCGGATACGCAGTATTTT | CASSQWSADTQYF
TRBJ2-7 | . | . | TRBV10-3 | TGTGCCATCAGTGTAGGCGTCAGCTCCTACGAGCAGTACTTC | CAISVGVSSYEQYF
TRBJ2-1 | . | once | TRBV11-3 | TGTGCCAGCAGCCAGAGAGGGGGGAGTAACCCCTACAATGAGCAGTTCTTC | CASSQRGGSNPYNEQFF
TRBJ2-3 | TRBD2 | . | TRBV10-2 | TGCGCCAGCAGTACAACTAGCGGGATGGGAGATACGCAGTATTTT | CASSTTSGMGDTQYF
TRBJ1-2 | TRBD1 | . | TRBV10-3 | TGTGCCATCAGTGACCCGGACAGGTGGGACTATGGCTACACCTTC | CAISDPDRWDYGYTF
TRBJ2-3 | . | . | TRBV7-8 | TGTGCCAGCATCCCAGCGGACAAGAGGTTCACAGATACGCAGTATTTT | CASIPADKRFTDTQYF
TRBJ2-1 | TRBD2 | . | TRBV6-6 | TGTGCCAGCAGTTTTAGCGGGAGTCTGTATGAGCAGTTCTTC | CASSFSGSLYEQFF
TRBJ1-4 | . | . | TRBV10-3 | TGTGCCATTACGGACGGAGATGAAAAACTGTTTTTT | CAITDGDEKLFF
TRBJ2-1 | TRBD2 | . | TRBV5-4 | TGTGCCAGCAGCTCCGGGACTAGCGGGAGAAATGAGCAGTTCTTC | CASSSGTSGRNEQFF
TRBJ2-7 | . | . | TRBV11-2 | TGTGCCAGCAGCTCCGCCGGGGCGTCCGAGCAGTACTTC | CASSSAGASEQYF
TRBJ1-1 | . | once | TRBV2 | TGTGCCAGCAGTGAAAAGTATCTGAACACTGAAGCTTTCTTT | CASSEKYLNTEAFF
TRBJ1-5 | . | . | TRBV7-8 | TGTGCCAGCAGCTTAGAGAGGAGGTTGTGGCAGCCCCAGCATTTT | CASSLERRLWQPQHF
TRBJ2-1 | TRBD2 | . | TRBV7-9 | TGTGCCAGCAGCTTAGCCCCTACGGGACTAGGGGTTTTTGAGCAGTTCTTC | CASSLAPTGLGVFEQFF
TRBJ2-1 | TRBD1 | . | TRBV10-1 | TGCGCCAGCAGTCCAGGGACAGGGGGCTCCTACAATGAGCAGTTCTTC | CASSPGTGGSYNEQFF
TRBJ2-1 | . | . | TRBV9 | TGTGCCAGCAGCGTCGAGGGGGGATCCTACAATGAGCAGTTCTTC | CASSVEGGSYNEQFF
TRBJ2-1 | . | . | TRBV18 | TGTGCCAGCTCAGATCAGGAATACAATGAGCAGTTCTTC | CASSDQEYNEQFF
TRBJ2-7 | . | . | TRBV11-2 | TGTGCCAGCAGCTTTTCGACGTCCTACGAGCAGTACTTC | CASSFSTSYEQYF
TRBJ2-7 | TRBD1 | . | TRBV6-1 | TGTGCCAGCAGTGACCCCCGAGACAGGGGAGTTTACTACGAGCAGTACTTC | CASSDPRDRGVYYEQYF
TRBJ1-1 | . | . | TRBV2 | TGTGCCAGCAGGGGGAAGGAAGCTTTCTTT | CASRGKEAFF
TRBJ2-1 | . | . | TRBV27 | TGTGCCACCCGACGAGCCGGCTCCTACAATGAGCAGTTCTTC | CATRRAGSYNEQFF
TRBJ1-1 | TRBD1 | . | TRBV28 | TGTGCCAGCAGGCTCCCGGGACAGGGAGTCTTCGACACTGAAGCTTTCTTT | CASRLPGQGVFDTEAFF
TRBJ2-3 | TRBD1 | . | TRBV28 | TGTGCCAGCAGCCAGGACAGGGCTAGCACAGATACGCAGTATTTT | CASSQDRASTDTQYF